Sequencing of this T cell receptor (beta chain) was carried out in a study of glioma-infiltrating T cells after dendritic cell vaccination. Study-level information: Dendritic cell vaccination trial patients had either newly diagnosed or recurrent glioblastoma.

Sequencing used immunoSEQ multiplex PCR; TCRdb keeps in-frame clones, though not all of them. The sample lists over 80,000 clones; about 90% were seen once. Germline V gene lookup returns CDR1 SEHNR and CDR2 FQNEAQ (reference sequence). This CDR3 spans 14 amino acids. Between the trimmed V and J ends, which lost 6 bases and 4 bases, there was a span of 12 bases. Fresh-frozen tumor tissue and more than two years of survival data were available for all. No glioblastoma patient carried an isocitrate dehydrogenase mutation. This clone was observed a few times. This TCR came from a human donor with glioblastoma. Sequencing used blood, obtained before dendritic cell vaccination. The chain employs TRBV7-9 and TRBJ1-4; D remains ambiguous. The CDR3 DNA follows: TGTGCCAGCAGGCCTGGACTGATTAATGAAAAACTGTTTTTT. Encoded protein: CASRPGLINEKLFF.